The 17 T cell receptor beta chains reported below all come from one sample, sequenced in a study of blood T cell repertoires in COVID-19. Method: immunoSEQ multiplex PCR; TCRdb's copy keeps in-frame clones and lacks some. Altogether fewer than 350,000 clones are present, over 75% being singletons, with the ten largest covering approximately 8.8%. Sample: peripheral blood. The receptors originated from a man aged 18 to 29 with active or convalescent COVID-19.

To note about this clone: Germline and junction disagree at one end, which may indicate a read error. This chain links TRBV4-1 with TRBJ1-1; a possible D gene is TRBD1 (5 bases). CDR3 length: 14 residues. Germline V lookup: CDR1 MGHRA, CDR2 YSYEKL. The CDR3 loop is CASTQRAGHTEAFF. The CDR3 DNA reads TGCGCCAGCACCCAAAGGGCAGGGCACACTGAAGCTTTCTTT.

This clone came up once. This chain links TRBV6-5 with TRBJ1-1; D is undetermined. The V and J ends lost 0 bases and 7 bases respectively, with 12 bases between them. The CDR3 consists of 14 residues. Germline loops: CDR1 MNHEY, CDR2 SVGAGI. The CDR3 spells CASSYSTGLVEAFF. The CDR3 nucleotides read TGTGCCAGCAGTTACTCGACCGGGTTGGTTGAAGCTTTCTTT.

This chain uses TRBV13 with TRBJ1-3; D remains unclear. Trimming removed 0 bases from V and 0 bases from J, with 12 bases in between. Germline V lookup: CDR1 PRHDT, CDR2 FYEKMQ (reference sequence). The CDR3 is made up of 17 amino acids. DNA of the CDR3: TGTGCCAGCAGCTTAGGCCTTACTGGGAGCTCTGGAAACACCATATATTTT. Translated: CASSLGLTGSSGNTIYF.

The chain employs TRBV27 and TRBJ1-4; 9 bases map to TRBD1. After removal of 5 bases from V and 7 bases from J, the junction contained 5 bases not matched to a gene. Per the germline V gene, CDR1 is MNHEY and CDR2 is SMNVEV (reference sequence). This CDR3 region has 14 residues. In nucleotides, the CDR3 is TGTGCCAGCAGTATCCGACAGGGGGGTGAAAAACTGTTTTTT. The encoded protein is CASSIRQGGEKLFF.

J is TRBJ1-5 and V is TRBV27; unclear D gene. Between the trimmed V and J ends, which lost 0 bases and 0 bases, there was a span of 6 bases. The CDR3 has 15 amino acids. CDR1 MNHEY and CDR2 SMNVEV come from the germline V gene (reference sequence). This CDR3 reads CASSLSYGSNQPQHF. Written as DNA, the CDR3 is TGTGCCAGCAGTTTATCTTACGGTAGCAATCAGCCCCAGCATTTT.

The V call is TRBV3-1 (or the pseudogene TRBV3-2), the J call TRBJ2-4, with TRBD2 matching over 14 bases. This CDR3 has 16 residues. V was clipped by 4 bases and J by 8 bases; unmatched bases: 7. CDR1 and CDR2 (germline): LGHDT, YNNKEL (reference sequence). CDR3 amino acids: CASSLGLAGGADIQYF. The DNA of the CDR3 is TGTGCCAGCAGCCTAGGACTAGCGGGGGGAGCGGACATTCAGTACTTC.

The CDR3 DNA follows: TGCGCCAGCAGTGAGGGACTTAACTATGGCTACACCTTC. Amino acid sequence: CASSEGLNYGYTF. The V call is TRBV10-1, the J call TRBJ1-2; D remains unclear. Trimming cost V 2 bases and J 1 base, with 5 bases left between them. CDR1 and CDR2 (germline): WNHNN, SYGVQD (reference sequence). CDR3 size: 13 residues.

The CDR3 spells CAISRDSQETQYF. CDR3 nucleotides: TGTGCCATCAGCCGGGACAGCCAAGAGACCCAGTACTTC. This chain uses TRBV10-3 with TRBJ2-5; 7 bases line up with TRBD1. This CDR3 is 13 amino acids long. Germline values: CDR1 ENHRY, CDR2 SYGVKD. With V trimmed by 6 bases and J by 1 base, 2 bases remained unmatched.

This clone occurred once. The genes are TRBV7-9 and TRBJ1-5; D unresolved. The CDR3 length is 14 residues. Per germline, CDR1 SEHNR and CDR2 FQNEAQ (reference sequence). V was shortened by 1 base and J by 0 bases, with 4 bases between the two germline ends. The CDR3 reads CASSLGDSNQPQHF. CDR3 in DNA: TGTGCCAGCAGCTTAGGCGATAGCAATCAGCCCCAGCATTTT.

V and J are TRBV19 and TRBJ2-7; D is ambiguous. Trimming took off 3 bases at V and 3 bases at J, with 9 bases between the two ends. In germline, CDR1 is LNHDA, CDR2 SQIVND (reference sequence). The CDR3 has 13 residues. DNA for the CDR3: TGTGCCAGTAGTATTACAGCCCTCTACGAGCAGTACTTC. Protein sequence: CASSITALYEQYF.

The chain joins TRBV7-9 to TRBJ1-1; TRBD1 is a possible D gene (6 bases). Germline CDR1 is SEHNR and CDR2 is FQNEAQ (reference sequence). The CDR3 sequence is 15 residues long. Between the trimmed V and J ends, which lost 7 bases and 1 base, there was a span of 16 bases. The CDR3 loop reads CASTSGGARNTEAFF. CDR3 DNA: TGTGCCAGCACCTCTGGGGGGGCGAGGAACACTGAAGCTTTCTTT.

J is TRBJ1-2 and V is TRBV10-3; D unclear. CDR3 length equals 13 residues. The germline V gene encodes CDR1 ENHRY and CDR2 SYGVKD. V was pared by 5 bases and J by 5 bases, with 12 bases between. CDR3 in amino acids: CAISWTEAYGYTF. The CDR3 DNA is TGTGCCATCAGTTGGACGGAGGCTTATGGCTACACCTTC.

The chain is built from TRBV19 and TRBJ2-2; 9 nucleotides align to TRBD1. Trimming cost V 9 bases and J 6 bases; bases outside gene matches: 8. CDR1 is LNHDA and CDR2 is SQIVND in the germline V gene (reference sequence). CDR3 length: 14 residues. The CDR3 bases are TGTGCCAGCCGAGGGACAGGGATCGCCGGGGAGCTGTTTTTT. It specifies CASRGTGIAGELFF.

This sequence joins TRBV9 and TRBJ1-2; no clear D. The CDR3 has 15 amino acids. CDR1 is SGDLS, CDR2 YYNGEE, per germline. V lost 6 bases and J 0 bases, leaving 15 bases between the germline ends. CDR3 amino acids: CASTDGVGANYGYTF. As DNA, the CDR3 is TGTGCCAGCACTGACGGAGTCGGAGCTAACTATGGCTACACCTTC.

The rearrangement links TRBV7-2 to TRBJ2-3; D possibly corresponds to TRBD2 (7 bases). V lost 5 bases and J lost 4, with 19 bases in between. This CDR3 has 16 amino acids. Germline-derived CDR1 and CDR2 are SGHTA and FQGNSA. CDR3 in DNA: TGTGCCAGCAGCCCCCGGGGAGGGGGGTTCGCAGATACGCAGTATTTT. Its translation is CASSPRGGGFADTQYF.

The chain employs TRBV25-1 and TRBJ2-7, with D maybe TRBD2 (5 bases). Looked up from germline, CDR1 is MGHDK and CDR2 is SYGVNS. The CDR3 is made up of 15 amino acids. Trimming removed 7 bases from V and 7 bases from J, with 23 bases in between. The CDR3 DNA reads as TGTGCCAGCACCCACCGGGGTGGGGTTCCCGGGGAGCAGTACTTC. As protein: CASTHRGGVPGEQYF.

This chain uses TRBV14 with TRBJ2-7; 12 bases fit TRBD2. Germline-derived CDR1 and CDR2 are SGHDN and FVKESK. J lost 6 bases, V lost 4 bases, and 4 bases had no gene match. The CDR3 contains 14 residues. CDR3 residues: CASSRGTSGREQYF. In nucleotides, the CDR3 is TGTGCCAGCAGCCGAGGGACTAGCGGGCGCGAGCAGTACTTC.